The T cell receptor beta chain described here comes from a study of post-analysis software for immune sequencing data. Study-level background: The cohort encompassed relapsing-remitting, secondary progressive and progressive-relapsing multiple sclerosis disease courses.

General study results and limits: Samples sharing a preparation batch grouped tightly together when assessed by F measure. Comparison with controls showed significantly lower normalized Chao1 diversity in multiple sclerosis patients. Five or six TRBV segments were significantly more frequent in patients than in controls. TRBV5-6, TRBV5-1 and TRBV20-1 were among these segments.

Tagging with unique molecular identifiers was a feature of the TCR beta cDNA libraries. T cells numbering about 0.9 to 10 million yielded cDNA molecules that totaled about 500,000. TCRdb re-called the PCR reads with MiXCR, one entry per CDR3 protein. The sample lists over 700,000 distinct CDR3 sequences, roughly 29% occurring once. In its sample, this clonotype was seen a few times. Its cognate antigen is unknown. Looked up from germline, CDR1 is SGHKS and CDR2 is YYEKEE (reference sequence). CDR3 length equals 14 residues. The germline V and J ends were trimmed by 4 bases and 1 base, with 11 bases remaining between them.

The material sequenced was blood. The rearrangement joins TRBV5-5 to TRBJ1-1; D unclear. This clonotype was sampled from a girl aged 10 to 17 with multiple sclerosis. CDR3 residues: CASSRTAANTEAFF. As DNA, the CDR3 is TGTGCCAGCAGCCGGACGGCTGCGAACACTGAAGCTTTCTTT.